A selection of T cell receptor beta chains follows, all from one sample in a study of blood T cell repertoires in COVID-19. Generated by immunoSEQ multiplex PCR, the TCRdb table keeps only in-frame clones and is missing some. The table records fewer than 450,000 clones, 80% to 95% of them present only once. Sequencing was performed on PBMCs or T cells enriched from blood (not recorded which). All receptors come from a man aged 18 to 29 who had recovered from COVID-19. Each CDR3 is given with its conserved first and last residue. The D gene is left open where the match is weak. Clone size is shown for a subset of rows, as once, few, many or a class of expanded clone.

TRBJ1-1 16 TRBV7-9 TRBD1 . CASSPPGTGGSAEAFF TGTGCCAGCAGCCCCCCAGGTACAGGGGGCAGTGCTGAAGCTTTCTTT
TRBJ1-2 16 TRBV27 TRBD1 . CASRVRGTGGLIGYTF TGTGCCAGCAGAGTGCGTGGGACAGGGGGACTTATAGGCTACACCTTC
TRBJ2-1 14 TRBV7-8 . few CASSLAGVQNEQFF TGTGCCAGCAGCTTAGCGGGAGTTCAGAATGAGCAGTTCTTC
TRBJ1-1 13 TRBV6-5 . . CASSYLPGTEAFF TGTGCCAGCAGTTACCTCCCAGGCACTGAAGCTTTCTTT
TRBJ2-3 18 TRBV19 TRBD2 . CASSTHFTSGGLTDTQYF TGTGCCAGTAGTACCCATTTTACTAGCGGGGGCCTCACAGATACGCAGTATTTT
TRBJ1-1 18 TRBV21-1 . . CASSKKATGGQMNTEAFF TGTGCCAGCAGCAAAAAGGCGACAGGGGGGCAGATGAACACTGAAGCTTTCTTT
TRBJ1-4 14 TRBV29-1 TRBD1 . CSVQPGQGNEKLFF TGCAGCGTCCAACCGGGACAGGGGAATGAAAAACTGTTTTTT
TRBJ1-1 14 TRBV4-1 . once CASSQHGQNTEAFF TGCGCCAGCAGCCAGCACGGACAGAACACTGAAGCTTTCTTT
TRBJ1-6 15 TRBV23-1 . once CASSLRAGWDSPLHF TGCGCCAGCAGTCTAAGGGCAGGGTGGGATTCACCCCTCCACTTT
TRBJ1-1 16 TRBV5-1 TRBD1 once CASSPGWTGVNTEAFF TGCGCCAGCAGCCCTGGGTGGACAGGGGTGAACACTGAAGCTTTCTTT
TRBJ2-2 14 TRBV5-1 TRBD1 . CASSFGTGPGELFF TGCGCCAGCAGCTTCGGGACAGGGCCCGGGGAGCTGTTTTTT
TRBJ1-2 13 TRBV24-1 TRBD1 . CATSAGTGYGYTF TGTGCCACCAGTGCTGGGACAGGTTATGGCTACACCTTC
TRBJ2-3 14 TRBV10-3 TRBD2 . CAISAGGLGDTQYF TGTGCCATCAGTGCGGGGGGATTGGGAGATACGCAGTATTTT
TRBJ1-5 12 TRBV2 . . CASGASNQPQHF TGTGCCAGCGGGGCTAGCAATCAGCCCCAGCATTTT
TRBJ2-1 15 TRBV18 TRBD2 . CASSPQLAGYNEQFF TGTGCCAGCTCACCACAACTAGCGGGATACAATGAGCAGTTCTTC
TRBJ2-1 15 TRBV30 TRBD2 . CAWSLLAGVTNEQFF TGTGCCTGGAGTCTTCTAGCGGGAGTAACCAATGAGCAGTTCTTC
TRBJ1-2 13 TRBV6-1 . . CASSEGSHYGYTF TGTGCCAGCAGTGAGGGCAGCCACTATGGCTACACCTTC
TRBJ2-2 14 TRBV3-1/TRBV3-2 . . CASSQISSTGELFF TGTGCCAGCAGCCAAATCTCTTCCACCGGGGAGCTGTTTTTT
TRBJ1-1 13 TRBV3-1/TRBV3-2 . . CASSHGSPSGAFF TGTGCCAGCAGCCACGGCAGCCCGAGCGGGGCTTTCTTT
TRBJ1-1 15 TRBV18 . once CASSPPAPGTTEAFF TGTGCCAGCTCACCACCGGCCCCGGGAACCACTGAAGCTTTCTTT
TRBJ2-3 19 TRBV19 TRBD2 . CASSIIPLVAGGVMDTQYF TGTGCCAGTAGTATTATACCCCTAGTTGCGGGAGGCGTCATGGATACGCAGTATTTT
TRBJ1-5 15 TRBV10-2 . . CASSDGQFSNQPQHF TGCGCCAGCAGTGACGGACAGTTTAGCAATCAGCCCCAGCATTTT
TRBJ1-5 15 TRBV6-5 . . CASSQSDGGNQPQHF TGTGCCAGCAGTCAATCGGACGGGGGTAATCAGCCCCAGCATTTT
TRBJ2-3 15 TRBV28 . once CASILSRPDTDTQYF TGTGCCAGCATCCTCTCGAGGCCAGACACAGATACGCAGTATTTT
TRBJ2-2 16 TRBV7-6 . . CASSPRQGRNTGELFF TGTGCCAGCAGCCCGAGGCAGGGGCGGAACACCGGGGAGCTGTTTTTT
TRBJ2-7 15 TRBV14 . . CASSQKVEGSYEQYF TGTGCCAGCAGCCAAAAAGTAGAGGGCTCCTACGAGCAGTACTTC
TRBJ1-2 14 TRBV30 TRBD1 . CAWNEGTVEYGYTF TGTGCCTGGAACGAAGGGACAGTCGAGTATGGCTACACCTTC
TRBJ2-3 12 TRBV11-1 . . CASSLGPDTQYF TGTGCCAGCAGCTTAGGGCCAGATACGCAGTATTTT
TRBJ2-7 12 TRBV2 . . CASMEGSYEQYF TGTGCCAGCATGGAGGGCTCCTACGAGCAGTACTTC
TRBJ2-7 10 TRBV9 . . CASTLREQYF TGTGCCAGCACCCTCCGGGAGCAGTACTTC
TRBJ1-5 16 TRBV28 . . CASSDGQSRPSQPQHF TGTGCCAGCAGCGATGGACAGTCCCGACCCAGCCAGCCCCAGCATTTT
TRBJ1-4 15 TRBV6-5 . . CASRTRGAYNEKLFF TGTGCCAGCAGAACCCGTGGTGCCTATAATGAAAAACTGTTTTTT
TRBJ2-5 16 TRBV2 TRBD2 . CASTQGAGGAAETQYF TGTGCCAGCACTCAAGGGGCGGGAGGGGCGGCAGAGACCCAGTACTTC
TRBJ2-1 16 TRBV5-4 TRBD2 . CASSLVGGFRTNEQFF TGTGCCAGCAGCTTGGTGGGGGGGTTTCGTACCAATGAGCAGTTCTTC
TRBJ1-6 15 TRBV7-9 TRBD1 . CASSDPGQMDSPLHF TGTGCCAGCAGCGATCCGGGACAGATGGATTCACCCCTCCACTTT
TRBJ1-1 13 TRBV3-1/TRBV3-2 . . CASSQDGRSEAFF TGTGCCAGCAGCCAAGATGGGAGATCTGAAGCTTTCTTT
TRBJ2-7 14 TRBV2 TRBD2 . CASSDSGGAYEQYF TGTGCCAGCAGTGACAGCGGGGGTGCCTACGAGCAGTACTTC
TRBJ2-7 13 TRBV9 . . CASSPGLSYEQYF TGTGCCAGCAGCCCCGGGTTATCCTACGAGCAGTACTTC
TRBJ1-2 14 TRBV13 . . CASKNTDSNYGYTF TGTGCCAGCAAGAACACAGATTCTAACTATGGCTACACCTTC
TRBJ2-5 14 TRBV18 . . CASSPGHLQETQYF TGTGCCAGCTCTCCCGGACACCTCCAAGAGACCCAGTACTTC
TRBJ1-1 11 TRBV5-6 . . CASSLGGEAFF TGTGCCAGCAGCTTGGGCGGTGAAGCTTTCTTT
TRBJ2-7 13 TRBV5-1 TRBD2 . CASSLVPGGEQYF TGCGCCAGCAGCTTGGTTCCGGGGGGCGAGCAGTACTTC
TRBJ1-3 15 TRBV11-3 . once CASSLSGMRGNTIYF TGTGCCAGCAGCTTGTCAGGAATGAGAGGAAACACCATATATTTT
TRBJ1-3 14 TRBV6-5 . . CASSQGYPGNTIYF TGTGCCAGCAGCCAGGGCTACCCTGGAAACACCATATATTTT
TRBJ2-2 16 TRBV9 TRBD2 . CASHPTSGGNTGELFF TGTGCCTCCCACCCCACTAGCGGGGGGAACACCGGGGAGCTGTTTTTT
TRBJ1-1 14 TRBV6-5 . . CASNTDRLNTEAFF TGTGCCAGCAATACCGACAGGTTGAACACTGAAGCTTTCTTT
TRBJ1-2 14 TRBV18 TRBD1 . CASSPRTGGNGYTF TGTGCCAGCTCACCGAGGACAGGGGGAAATGGCTACACCTTC
TRBJ1-2 13 TRBV2 TRBD1 few CASSYPGQYGYTF TGTGCCAGCAGTTACCCGGGACAGTATGGCTACACCTTC
TRBJ2-7 14 TRBV15 TRBD1 once CATSRGQGGNEQYF TGTGCCACCAGCAGGGGACAGGGAGGGAACGAGCAGTACTTC
TRBJ2-7 14 TRBV10-3 . once CAISEDRISYEQYF TGTGCCATCAGTGAGGACAGGATCTCCTACGAGCAGTACTTC
TRBJ2-7 15 TRBV2 . . CASREQGISSYEQYF TGTGCCAGCAGGGAACAGGGAATCAGCTCCTACGAGCAGTACTTC
TRBJ2-5 13 TRBV15 . . CATSRGLQETQYF TGTGCCACCAGCAGGGGCCTTCAAGAGACCCAGTACTTC
TRBJ2-5 15 TRBV5-1 . . CASSLRLVLWETQYF TGCGCCAGCAGCCTCCGACTAGTTTTATGGGAGACCCAGTACTTC